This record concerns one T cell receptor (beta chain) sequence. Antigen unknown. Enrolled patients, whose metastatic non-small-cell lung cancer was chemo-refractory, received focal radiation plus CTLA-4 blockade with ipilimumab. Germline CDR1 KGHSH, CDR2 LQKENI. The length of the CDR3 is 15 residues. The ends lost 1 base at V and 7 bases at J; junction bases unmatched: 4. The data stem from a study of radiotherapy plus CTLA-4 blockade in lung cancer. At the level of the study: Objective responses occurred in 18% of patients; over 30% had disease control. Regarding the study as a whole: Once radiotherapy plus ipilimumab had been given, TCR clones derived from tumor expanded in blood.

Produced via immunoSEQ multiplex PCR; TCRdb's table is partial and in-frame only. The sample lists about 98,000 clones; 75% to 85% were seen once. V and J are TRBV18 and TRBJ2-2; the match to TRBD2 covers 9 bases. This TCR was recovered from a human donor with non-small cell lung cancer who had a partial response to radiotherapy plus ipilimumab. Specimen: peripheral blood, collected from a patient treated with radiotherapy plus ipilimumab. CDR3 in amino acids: CASSPLAGEVGELFF. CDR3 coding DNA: TGTGCCAGCTCACCACTAGCGGGAGAGGTCGGGGAGCTGTTTTTT.